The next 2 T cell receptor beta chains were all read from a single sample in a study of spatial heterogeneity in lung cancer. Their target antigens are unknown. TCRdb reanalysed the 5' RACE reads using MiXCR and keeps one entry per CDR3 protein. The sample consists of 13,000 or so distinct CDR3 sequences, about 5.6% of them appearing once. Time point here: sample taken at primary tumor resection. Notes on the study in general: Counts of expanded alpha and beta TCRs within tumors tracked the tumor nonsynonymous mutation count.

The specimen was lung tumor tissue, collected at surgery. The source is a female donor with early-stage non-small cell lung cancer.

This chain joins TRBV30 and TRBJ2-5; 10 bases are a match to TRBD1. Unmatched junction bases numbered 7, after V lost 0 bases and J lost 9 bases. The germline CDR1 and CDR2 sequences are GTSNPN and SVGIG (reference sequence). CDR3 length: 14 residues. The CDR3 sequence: CAWSVRGTGVAQYF. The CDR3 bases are TGTGCCTGGAGTGTAAGGGGGACAGGGGTCGCCCAGTACTTC.

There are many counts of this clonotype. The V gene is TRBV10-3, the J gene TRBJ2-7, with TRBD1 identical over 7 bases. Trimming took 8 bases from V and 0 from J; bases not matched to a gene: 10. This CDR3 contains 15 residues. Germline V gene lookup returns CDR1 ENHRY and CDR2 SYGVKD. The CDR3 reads CAIREGGQFSYEQYF. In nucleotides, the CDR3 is TGTGCCATCCGAGAAGGGGGACAGTTCTCCTACGAGCAGTACTTC.